A selection of T cell receptor beta chains follows, all from one sample in a study of T cells in severe cutaneous drug reactions. TCRdb re-called the multiplex PCR reads; one entry per CDR3 protein, DNA not given. In total, the table holds approximately 9,500 distinct CDR3 sequences. Sequenced: cells from a skin blister. Every receptor here comes from a human donor with Stevens-Johnson syndrome, a severe cutaneous drug reaction. CDR3s include the opening cysteine and the closing phenylalanine or tryptophan. Clone size appears in some rows only: once, few, many, or a class for an expanded clone.

J gene,CDR3 length,clone size,V gene,CDR3 protein
TRBJ1-2,13,-,TRBV29-1,CSVERGGARGYTF
TRBJ1-1,12,medium-sized,TRBV20-1,CSAIGGQETAFF
TRBJ2-1,13,-,TRBV29-1,CSVPGQGYNEQFF
TRBJ2-1,15,-,TRBV29-1,CSAAELAVSYNEQFF
TRBJ2-1,13,-,TRBV20-1,CSANNVQANEQFF
TRBJ2-1,17,-,TRBV20-1,CSARDLASGSSYNEQFF
TRBJ1-6,16,-,TRBV10-2,CASSGAGDEAGAPLHF
TRBJ2-1,16,-,TRBV29-1,CSVEEGRQAAYNEQFF
TRBJ2-1,17,-,TRBV20-1,CSASSSASGSLSNEQFF
TRBJ2-3,16,medium-sized,TRBV20-1,CSARDPTSGRADTQYF
TRBJ2-3,15,-,TRBV29-1,CSALLAGGPTDTQYF
TRBJ2-1,14,large,TRBV20-1,CSAHGTRVNNEQFF
TRBJ1-2,15,-,TRBV20-1,CSAHPPLEGNYGYTF
TRBJ2-5,14,-,TRBV29-1,CSVEPQAWEATQYF
TRBJ1-1,12,-,TRBV29-1,CSVRRPNTEAFF
TRBJ2-5,13,medium-sized,TRBV15,CATSSPPKETQYF
TRBJ2-1,15,medium-sized,TRBV20-1,CSARQGARIGNEQFF
TRBJ2-3,20,-,TRBV20-1,CSARPHRGLAGAPDTDTQYF
TRBJ1-5,13,-,TRBV29-1,CSVADRVDQPQHF
TRBJ2-7,13,-,TRBV20-1,CSAREVTSGSLYF
TRBJ2-3,15,medium-sized,TRBV29-1,CSVEETSVRTDTQYF
TRBJ2-7,15,-,TRBV29-1,CSVRTPRTGSYEQYF
TRBJ1-1,13,-,TRBV29-1,CSVPRWGGSGAFF
TRBJ2-1,16,-,TRBV5-1,CASSLASGGTHNEQFF
TRBJ2-1,16,medium-sized,TRBV20-1,CSAPNPSSGRASEQFF
TRBJ1-3,15,medium-sized,TRBV20-1,CSAPAWTATGNTIYF
TRBJ2-1,11,medium-sized,TRBV20-1,CSARNSGEQFF
TRBJ1-1,13,-,TRBV29-1,CSARQGTNTEAFF
TRBJ1-2,13,-,TRBV20-1,CSARRQGFYGYTF
TRBJ2-1,15,-,TRBV29-1,CSVEGGGSSYNEQFF
TRBJ1-3,14,-,TRBV20-1,CSVPVGGTGNTIYF
TRBJ2-3,13,-,TRBV20-1,CSAYKQGTDTQYF
TRBJ2-5,15,-,TRBV20-1,CSARASGRAGETQYF
TRBJ1-1,17,-,TRBV4-1,CASSQDVVWAIYTEAFF
TRBJ2-3,17,-,TRBV29-1,CSVEDLEDSPFTDTQYF
TRBJ2-7,11,medium-sized,TRBV20-1,CSARTAYEQYF
TRBJ2-7,14,-,TRBV20-1,CSAETRDFSYEQYF
TRBJ1-1,16,-,TRBV20-1,CSARDRGGQGHTEAFF
TRBJ1-2,14,-,TRBV20-1,CSATSVLANYGYTF
TRBJ2-5,15,medium-sized,TRBV20-1,CSARDPGQFQETQYF
TRBJ2-5,15,-,TRBV20-1,CSARDIFYGQETQYF
TRBJ2-3,14,-,TRBV20-1,CSARDAKGTDTQYF
TRBJ2-1,17,-,TRBV5-1,CASSSLGDGFSYNEQFF
TRBJ1-1,14,-,TRBV29-1,CSVDGTGLDTEAFF
TRBJ2-5,16,-,TRBV20-1,CSARDRRFPQSETQYF
TRBJ1-4,14,-,TRBV20-1,CSAIDRAANEKLFF
TRBJ2-1,18,-,TRBV5-1,CASSLGPGTGQGYNEQFF
TRBJ2-1,14,-,TRBV29-1,CSVEDPTGAAPRFF
TRBJ2-3,15,-,TRBV20-1,CSASGNGIGEDTQYF
TRBJ2-2,16,-,TRBV20-1,CSARDFESHNTGELFF
TRBJ2-2,14,-,TRBV12-3/TRBV12-4,CALNGGAYGGELFF
TRBJ2-1,15,-,TRBV29-1,CSVGLAAPSYNEQFF
TRBJ2-2,17,-,TRBV29-1,CSVWRRDRGLTAGELFF
TRBJ1-1,14,-,TRBV12-3/TRBV12-4,CASSAQVGITEAFF
TRBJ1-6,15,medium-sized,TRBV27,CASSLYGILNSPLHF